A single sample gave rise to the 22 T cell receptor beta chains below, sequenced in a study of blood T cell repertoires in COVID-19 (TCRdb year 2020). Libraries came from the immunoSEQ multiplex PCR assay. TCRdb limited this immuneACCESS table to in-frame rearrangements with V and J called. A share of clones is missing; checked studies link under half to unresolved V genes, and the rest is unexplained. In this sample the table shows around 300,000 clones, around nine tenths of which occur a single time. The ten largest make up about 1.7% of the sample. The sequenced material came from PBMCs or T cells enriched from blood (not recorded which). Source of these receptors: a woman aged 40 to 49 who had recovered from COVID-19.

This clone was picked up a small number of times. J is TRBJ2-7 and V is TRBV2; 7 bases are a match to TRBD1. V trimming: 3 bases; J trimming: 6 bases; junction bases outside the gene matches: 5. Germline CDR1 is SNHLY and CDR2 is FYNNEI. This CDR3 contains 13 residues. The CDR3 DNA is TGTGCCAGCAGTGAGGCAGACAGGGCCGAGCAGTACTTC. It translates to CASSEADRAEQYF.

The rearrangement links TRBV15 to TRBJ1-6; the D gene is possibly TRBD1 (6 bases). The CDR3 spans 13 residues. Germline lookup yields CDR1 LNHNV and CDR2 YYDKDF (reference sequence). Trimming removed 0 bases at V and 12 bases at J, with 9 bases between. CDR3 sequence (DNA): TGTGCCACCAGCAGAGATCCGGACAGACCCCTCCACTTT. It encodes CATSRDPDRPLHF.

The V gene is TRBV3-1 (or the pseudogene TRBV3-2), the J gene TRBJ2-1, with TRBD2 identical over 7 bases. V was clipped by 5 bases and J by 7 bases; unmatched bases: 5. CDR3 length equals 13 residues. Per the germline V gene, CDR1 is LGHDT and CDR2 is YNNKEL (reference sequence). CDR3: CASSTWGGNEQFF. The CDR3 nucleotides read TGTGCCAGCAGCACCTGGGGGGGGAATGAGCAGTTCTTC.

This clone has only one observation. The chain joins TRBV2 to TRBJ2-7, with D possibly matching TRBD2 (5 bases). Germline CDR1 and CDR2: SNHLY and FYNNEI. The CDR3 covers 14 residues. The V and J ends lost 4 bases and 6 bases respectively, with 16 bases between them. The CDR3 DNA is TGTGCCAGCAGTGGGAACAGCCGAGGAGGCGAGCAGTACTTC. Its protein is CASSGNSRGGEQYF.

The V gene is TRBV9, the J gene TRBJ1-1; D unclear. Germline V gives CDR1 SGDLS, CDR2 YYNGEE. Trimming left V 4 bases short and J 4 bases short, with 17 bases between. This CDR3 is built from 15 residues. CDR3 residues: CASSPRPTLGTEAFF. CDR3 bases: TGTGCCAGCAGCCCCCGCCCAACTCTAGGCACTGAAGCTTTCTTT.

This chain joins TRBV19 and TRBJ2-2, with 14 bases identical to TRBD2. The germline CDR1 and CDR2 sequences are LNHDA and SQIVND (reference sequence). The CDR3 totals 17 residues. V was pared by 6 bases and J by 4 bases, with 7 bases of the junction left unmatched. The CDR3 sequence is CASRTGTSGSGTGELFF. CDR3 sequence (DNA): TGTGCCAGTAGGACAGGGACTAGCGGGAGCGGCACCGGGGAGCTGTTTTTT.

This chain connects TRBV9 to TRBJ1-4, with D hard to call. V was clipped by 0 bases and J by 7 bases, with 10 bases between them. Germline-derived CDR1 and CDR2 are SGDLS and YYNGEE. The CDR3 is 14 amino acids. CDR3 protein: CASSVDPGVEKLFF. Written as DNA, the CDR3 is TGTGCCAGCAGCGTAGATCCGGGTGTTGAAAAACTGTTTTTT.

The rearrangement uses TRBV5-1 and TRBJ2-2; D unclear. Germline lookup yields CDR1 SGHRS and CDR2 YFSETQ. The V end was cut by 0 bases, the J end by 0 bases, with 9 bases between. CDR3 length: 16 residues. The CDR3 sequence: CASSLEPRANTGELFF. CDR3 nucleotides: TGCGCCAGCAGCTTGGAACCGAGAGCGAACACCGGGGAGCTGTTTTTT.

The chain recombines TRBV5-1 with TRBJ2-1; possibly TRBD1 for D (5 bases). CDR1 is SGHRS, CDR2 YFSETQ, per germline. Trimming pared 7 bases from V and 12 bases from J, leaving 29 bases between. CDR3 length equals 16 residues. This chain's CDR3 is CASAFALRQGSSGQFF. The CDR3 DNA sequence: TGCGCCAGCGCCTTCGCATTAAGGCAGGGATCCTCCGGGCAGTTCTTC.

CDR3: CASSPAGVSNQPQHF. In DNA, the CDR3 is TGTGCCAGCTCACCAGCAGGGGTTAGCAATCAGCCCCAGCATTTT. The rearrangement joins TRBV18 to TRBJ1-5, with D possibly being TRBD1 (6 bases). This CDR3 is 15 amino acids long. V dropped 2 bases and J dropped 0 bases, with 8 bases sitting between them. Germline V gene data show CDR1 as KGHSH and CDR2 as LQKENI.

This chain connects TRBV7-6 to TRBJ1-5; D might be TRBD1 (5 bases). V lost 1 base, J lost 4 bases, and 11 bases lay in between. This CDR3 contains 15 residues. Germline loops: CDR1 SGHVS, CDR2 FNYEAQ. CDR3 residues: CASSLGFQGNQPQHF. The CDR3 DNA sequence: TGTGCCAGCAGCTTAGGGTTCCAGGGTAATCAGCCCCAGCATTTT.

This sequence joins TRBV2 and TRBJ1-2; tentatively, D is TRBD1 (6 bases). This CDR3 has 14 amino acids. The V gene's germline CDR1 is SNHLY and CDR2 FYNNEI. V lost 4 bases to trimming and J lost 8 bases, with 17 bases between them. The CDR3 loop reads CASSALQGVGGYTF. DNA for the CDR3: TGTGCCAGCAGTGCTTTACAGGGTGTAGGAGGCTACACCTTC.

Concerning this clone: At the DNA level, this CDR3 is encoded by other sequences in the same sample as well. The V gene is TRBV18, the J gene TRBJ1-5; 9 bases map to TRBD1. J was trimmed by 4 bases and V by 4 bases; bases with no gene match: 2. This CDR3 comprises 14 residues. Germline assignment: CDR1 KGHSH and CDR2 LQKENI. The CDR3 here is CASSRGQGNQPQHF. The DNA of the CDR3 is TGTGCCAGCTCACGCGGACAGGGGAATCAGCCCCAGCATTTT. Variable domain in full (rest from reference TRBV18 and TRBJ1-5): NAGVMQNPRHLVRRRGQEARLRCSPMKGHSHVYWYRQLPEEGLKFMVYLQKENIIDESGMPKERFSAEFPKEGPSILRIQQVVRGDSAAYFCASSRGQGNQPQHFGDGTRLSIL.

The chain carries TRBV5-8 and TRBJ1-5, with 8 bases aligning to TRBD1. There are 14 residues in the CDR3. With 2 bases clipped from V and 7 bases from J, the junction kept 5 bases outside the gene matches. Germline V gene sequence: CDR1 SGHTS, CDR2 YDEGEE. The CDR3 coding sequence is TGTGCCAGCAGCTTAGGACAGGGCTGGCAGCCCCAGCATTTT. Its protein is CASSLGQGWQPQHF.

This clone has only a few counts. The chain's CDR3 is CASSTQAGPGQPQHF. The CDR3 DNA reads TGTGCCAGTAGTACACAAGCAGGGCCCGGGCAGCCCCAGCATTTT. The chain is built from TRBV19 and TRBJ1-5, with a tentative D call TRBD1 (5 bases). V lost 4 bases to trimming and J lost 7 bases, with 17 bases between them. CDR3 length: 15 amino acids. CDR1 and CDR2 (germline): LNHDA, SQIVND (reference sequence).

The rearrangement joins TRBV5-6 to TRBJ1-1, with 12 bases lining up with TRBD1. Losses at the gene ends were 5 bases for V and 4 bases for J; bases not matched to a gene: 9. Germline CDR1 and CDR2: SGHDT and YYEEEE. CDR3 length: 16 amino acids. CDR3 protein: CASSPGTGGAGTEAFF. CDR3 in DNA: TGTGCCAGCAGTCCCGGGACAGGGGGCGCGGGCACTGAAGCTTTCTTT.

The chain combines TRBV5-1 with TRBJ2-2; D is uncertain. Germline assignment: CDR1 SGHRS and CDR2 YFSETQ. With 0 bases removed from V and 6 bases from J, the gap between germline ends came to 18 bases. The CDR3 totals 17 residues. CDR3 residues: CASSLGNLEIGAGELFF. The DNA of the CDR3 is TGCGCCAGCAGCTTGGGTAACTTAGAGATTGGTGCCGGGGAGCTGTTTTTT. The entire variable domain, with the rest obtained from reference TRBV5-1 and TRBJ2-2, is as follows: KAGVTQTPRYLIKTRGQQVTLSCSPISGHRSVSWYQQTPGQGLQFLFEYFSETQRNKGNFPGRFSGRQFSNSRSEMNVSTLELGDSALYLCASSLGNLEIGAGELFFGEGSRLTVL.

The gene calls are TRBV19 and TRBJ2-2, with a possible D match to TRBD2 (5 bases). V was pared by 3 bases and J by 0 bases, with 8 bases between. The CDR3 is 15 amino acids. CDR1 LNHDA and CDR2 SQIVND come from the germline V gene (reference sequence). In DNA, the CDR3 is TGTGCCAGTAGTATTCTGGGAGCGAACACCGGGGAGCTGTTTTTT. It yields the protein CASSILGANTGELFF.

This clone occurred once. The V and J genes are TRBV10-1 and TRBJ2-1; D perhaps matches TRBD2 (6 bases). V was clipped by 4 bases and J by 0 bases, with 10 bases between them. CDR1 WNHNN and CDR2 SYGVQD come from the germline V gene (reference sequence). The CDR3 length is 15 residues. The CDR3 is CASSVEGTSYNEQFF. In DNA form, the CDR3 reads TGCGCCAGCAGTGTGGAGGGGACCTCCTACAATGAGCAGTTCTTC.

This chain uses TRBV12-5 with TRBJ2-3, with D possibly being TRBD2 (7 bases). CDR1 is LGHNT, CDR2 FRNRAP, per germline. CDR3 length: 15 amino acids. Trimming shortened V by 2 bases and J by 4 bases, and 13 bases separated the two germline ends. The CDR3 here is CASGLHRGAADTQYF. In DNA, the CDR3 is TGTGCTAGTGGTTTGCATCGGGGGGCGGCAGATACGCAGTATTTT.

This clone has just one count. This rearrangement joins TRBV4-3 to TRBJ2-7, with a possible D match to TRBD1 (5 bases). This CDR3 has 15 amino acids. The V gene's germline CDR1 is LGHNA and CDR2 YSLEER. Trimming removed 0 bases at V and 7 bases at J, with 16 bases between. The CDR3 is CASSQESGYGLEQYF. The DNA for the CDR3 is TGCGCCAGCAGCCAAGAATCAGGGTACGGGTTAGAGCAGTACTTC.

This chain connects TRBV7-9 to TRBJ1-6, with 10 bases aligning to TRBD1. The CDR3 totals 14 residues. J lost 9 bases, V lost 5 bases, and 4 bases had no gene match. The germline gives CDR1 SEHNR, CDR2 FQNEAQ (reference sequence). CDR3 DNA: TGTGCCAGCAGCCGGGGACAGGGGCTTTCACCCCTCCACTTT. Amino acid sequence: CASSRGQGLSPLHF.